This section outlines one T cell receptor beta chain sequence together with its context. There are many counts of this clonotype. The clone's antigen remains unknown. Base qualities were left out, and no much larger clone turns up one base away. The data stem from a study of CD8 T cells in ankylosing spondylitis (dated by TCRdb to about 2017). Study-level background: The study profiled T cell receptor beta repertoires in healthy donors and ankylosing spondylitis patients to find disease-linked TCR variants. The full study cohort was made up of 20 to 25 ankylosing spondylitis patients and 95 to 130 healthy donors. Peripheral blood samples were taken, and synovial fluid was additionally collected from ankylosing spondylitis patients.

Reads for this sample came from an Illumina HiSeq 2500. TCR beta libraries were prepared by quantitative 5'-RACE with molecular barcodes. In the original analysis: To identify disease-linked TCR variants, a new computational method was used, one built on a probabilistic model of VDJ rearrangement. TCRdb reworked the public reads: Q25 trimming with fastp, MiXCR clone assembly, productive beta chains retained. For every CDR3 protein sequence, its rows merge into one entry that carries the most common genes and DNA. TCRdb's processing, not the authors', yielded these V and J calls. The sample table records 250,000 to 300,000 distinct CDR3 sequences; around 20% of these occur just once. About 8.2% of the sample rests with the top ten. From the cysteine up to the phenylalanine, the CDR3 has a length of 17 residues. Only CDR3 DNA is held: 51 bases, read in frame from base 1. V loses 0 bases at its end and J loses 0 bases; junction bases beyond the gene matches: 9. Looking up the germline V gene (reference sequence) yields CDR1 DFQATT and CDR2 SNEGSKA.

Overall study outcomes, separate from this receptor: Some of the motif variants had been reported before in the synovial fluid and blood of reactive arthritis patients, a finding that suggests common disease-initiation mechanisms. The disease-linked clones were reported as significantly enriched in matched synovial fluid samples from ankylosing spondylitis patients. A TCR beta motif of seven or eight highly homologous amino acid variants appeared characteristic of blood from ankylosing spondylitis patients. The disease-linked clones showed a CD8+ phenotype and occurred at relatively low frequencies in peripheral blood.

The sample comprised blood, either unsorted or a sorted T cell fraction (not recorded which). The receptor was derived from a male donor with ankylosing spondylitis or in good health (not recorded which). The sequence joins TRBV20-1 to TRBJ1-1; 8 bases in the middle match TRBD1. The CDR3 protein: CSARDLQGDNMNTEAFF. The bases are TGCAGTGCTAGAGATCTACAGGGGGACAACATGAACACTGAAGCTTTCTTT.